These T cell receptor beta chains were read from a single sample in a study of T cell responses to AZD1222 COVID-19 vaccine. Using immunoSEQ multiplex PCR, the repertoire was profiled, and TCRdb retains in-frame clones only, with some absent. The sample has about 83,000 clones; approximately 90% are singletons. This material consisted of peripheral blood, taken 28 days after the second AZD1222 dose. Source of these receptors: an adult who received the AZD1222 COVID-19 vaccine. CDR3s include the opening cysteine and the closing phenylalanine or tryptophan. D genes are given only for firm matches.

j_gene | v_gene | d_gene | len | CDR3aa | CDR3nt
TRBJ2-2 | TRBV6-5 | NA | 12 | CASRAEPGELFF | TGTGCCAGCAGAGCAGAGCCCGGGGAGCTGTTTTTT
TRBJ2-2 | TRBV24-1 | NA | 17 | CATSDRAVRESTGELFF | TGTGCCACCAGTGACCGTGCCGTCCGGGAGAGCACCGGGGAGCTGTTTTTT
TRBJ1-5 | TRBV27 | NA | 15 | CASSLVGGGNQPQHF | TGTGCCAGCAGTTTGGTGGGAGGGGGCAATCAGCCCCAGCATTTT
TRBJ2-7 | TRBV5-1 | TRBD1 | 15 | CASSSSGQGLHEQYF | TGCGCCAGCAGCTCCTCGGGACAGGGCCTCCACGAGCAGTACTTC
TRBJ2-7 | TRBV2 | TRBD1 | 14 | CASRLGQSSYEQYF | TGTGCCAGCAGGTTGGGACAGAGCTCCTACGAGCAGTACTTC
TRBJ1-1 | TRBV28 | NA | 14 | CASSATGLNTEAFF | TGTGCCAGCAGCGCGACAGGCTTAAACACTGAAGCTTTCTTT
TRBJ2-7 | TRBV7-9 | TRBD1 | 14 | CASSPQGATGEQYF | TGTGCCAGCAGTCCCCAGGGGGCAACGGGGGAACAGTACTTC
TRBJ1-1 | TRBV7-2 | NA | 16 | CASSITGLGEGTEAFF | TGTGCCAGCAGCATTACAGGGCTGGGTGAGGGCACTGAAGCTTTCTTT
TRBJ1-3 | TRBV3-1/TRBV3-2 | TRBD1 | 15 | CASSPRGRGDIPIYF | TGTGCCAGCAGCCCAAGGGGCAGGGGGGATATCCCAATATATTTT
TRBJ2-3 | TRBV13 | TRBD2 | 15 | CASSSTSGSTDTQYF | TGTGCCAGCAGCTCAACTAGCGGGAGCACAGATACGCAGTATTTT